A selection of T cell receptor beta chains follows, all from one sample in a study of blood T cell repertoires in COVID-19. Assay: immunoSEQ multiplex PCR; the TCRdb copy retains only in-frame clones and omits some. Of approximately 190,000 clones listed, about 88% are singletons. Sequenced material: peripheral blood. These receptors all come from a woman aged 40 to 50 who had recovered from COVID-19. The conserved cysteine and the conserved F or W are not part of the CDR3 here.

cdr3_aa: AYAVESSSPLH
v_call: TRBV30

cdr3_aa: SASPFGGNEKLF
v_call: TRBV20-1

cdr3_aa: ASSIGRGEKNIQY
v_call: TRBV19

cdr3_aa: ASSPGQPKAF
v_call: TRBV7-9

cdr3_aa: AISDYSGSLETQY
v_call: TRBV10-3

cdr3_aa: ASSYPQVSGELF
v_call: TRBV6-2/TRBV6-3

cdr3_aa: ASSLASERGPTDTQY
v_call: TRBV7-2

cdr3_aa: ASSPLAGGASHEQF
v_call: TRBV27

cdr3_aa: ASSRTSGPIAKNIQY
v_call: TRBV3-1/TRBV3-2

cdr3_aa: ASSLFSREDTGELF
v_call: TRBV7-3

cdr3_aa: AWSVLGGEQY
v_call: TRBV30

cdr3_aa: ASSPGLAGYNEQF
v_call: TRBV2